A single sample gave rise to the 22 T cell receptor beta chains below, sequenced in a study of a mutant IDH1 vaccine in newly diagnosed glioma. Time point described: week 5, during vaccination. Doses of 300 ug of mutant IDH1 20-mer peptide were given with topical imiquimod. The data were produced by immunoSEQ multiplex PCR, yet TCRdb's version contains in-frame clones alone and is incomplete. The sample has over 45,000 clones; around four fifths are singletons. No cognate antigen is known for these TCRs. Sequenced here: PBMCs, sampled from a glioma patient whose treatment included an IDH1 peptide vaccine. The origin of the receptors is a woman in her forties or fifties with glioma.

The chain combines TRBV9 with TRBJ2-2, with a possible D match to TRBD2 (7 bases). The CDR3 has 16 amino acids. Deletions cut 0 bases from V and 4 bases from J, with 13 bases between. Germline lookup yields CDR1 SGDLS and CDR2 YYNGEE. This CDR3 is CASSVAGGRSTGELFF. CDR3 nucleotides: TGTGCCAGCAGCGTAGCGGGGGGCAGAAGCACCGGGGAGCTGTTTTTT.

This chain uses TRBV2 with TRBJ2-7, with D unresolved. Trimming left V 4 bases short and J 5 bases short, with 9 bases between. Germline lookup yields CDR1 SNHLY and CDR2 FYNNEI. The length of the CDR3 is 12 residues. The CDR3 nucleotides are TGTGCCAGCAGTGTCTGGCCGAACGAGCAGTACTTC. Amino acid sequence: CASSVWPNEQYF.

V and J are TRBV9 and TRBJ2-7, with D unresolved. Germline V gene data show CDR1 as SGDLS and CDR2 as YYNGEE. V was cut by 9 bases and J by 7 bases, with 11 bases left in between. This CDR3 region has 10 residues. CDR3 in amino acids: CATDMWEQYF. In nucleotides, the CDR3 is TGTGCCACCGATATGTGGGAGCAGTACTTC.

The genes are TRBV7-9 and TRBJ2-7; D gene unclear. The CDR3 runs 12 residues. V gave up 10 bases and J gave up 4 bases, with 14 bases separating them. Per germline, CDR1 SEHNR and CDR2 FQNEAQ (reference sequence). The CDR3 here is CAIEMGRYEQYF. The CDR3, as DNA: TGTGCCATCGAAATGGGTCGATACGAGCAGTACTTC.

This chain links TRBV5-6 with TRBJ2-6; D perhaps matches TRBD2 (6 bases). Germline values: CDR1 SGHDT, CDR2 YYEEEE. V shed 6 bases and J shed 0 bases, with 19 bases lying between them. This CDR3 has 18 amino acids. The CDR3 sequence is CASTPRGLIFSGANVLTF. CDR3 nucleotides: TGTGCCAGCACCCCGAGGGGACTGATATTCTCTGGGGCCAACGTCCTGACTTTC.

This clone has only one observation. The chain links TRBV7-2 to TRBJ2-7, with D hard to call. This CDR3 is 13 amino acids long. Germline lookup yields CDR1 SGHTA and CDR2 FQGNSA. With 1 base removed from V and 4 bases from J, the gap between germline ends came to 8 bases. DNA of the CDR3: TGTGCCAGCAGCTTAGGGCCACAGTACGAGCAGTACTTC. Amino acids: CASSLGPQYEQYF.

This clone was seen a single time. The chain joins TRBV9 to TRBJ2-7; a possible D gene is TRBD1 (5 bases). The CDR3 spans 14 residues. Trimming removed 3 bases from V and 0 bases from J, with 10 bases in between. Germline loops: CDR1 SGDLS, CDR2 YYNGEE. The CDR3 spells CASSGSDNSYEQYF. The CDR3 DNA sequence: TGTGCCAGCAGCGGTTCGGACAACTCCTACGAGCAGTACTTC.

J is TRBJ1-3 and V is TRBV5-4, with D maybe TRBD1 (6 bases). CDR1 SGHNT and CDR2 YYREEE come from the germline V gene (reference sequence). This CDR3 has 15 residues. V was trimmed by 0 bases and J by 4 bases, leaving 11 bases between them. CDR3 nucleotide sequence: TGTGCCAGCAGCTTGGAAGGGACACTAGGAAACACCATATATTTT. This encodes CASSLEGTLGNTIYF.

This clone appeared a few times. This chain connects TRBV29-1 to TRBJ1-2, with a possible D match to TRBD1 (5 bases). Trimming took 6 bases from V and 4 from J, leaving 15 bases between them. This CDR3 has 13 residues. CDR1 and CDR2 from the germline V gene are SQVTM and ANQGSEA. DNA for the CDR3: TGCAGCGTCACCCAGGGCCCGTCCTATGGCTACACCTTC. Translation: CSVTQGPSYGYTF. The full variable domain, its missing parts supplied by reference TRBV29-1 and TRBJ1-2, is SAVISQKPSRDICQRGTSLTIQCQVDSQVTMMFWYRQQPGQSLTLIATANQGSEATYESGFVIDKFPISRPNLTFSTLTVSNMSPEDSSIYLCSVTQGPSYGYTFGSGTRLTVV.

The V call is TRBV5-1, the J call TRBJ2-2; no firm D call. In germline, CDR1 is SGHRS, CDR2 YFSETQ. This CDR3 contains 16 residues. Trimming removed 1 base at V and 1 base at J, with 11 bases between. CDR3 sequence: CASSLRPNLNTGELFF. The DNA of the CDR3 is TGCGCCAGCAGCTTGCGGCCCAACTTGAACACCGGGGAGCTGTTTTTT.

V gene TRBV4-2 combines with J gene TRBJ2-3; the D gene is possibly TRBD2 (7 bases). The V gene lost 0 bases and the J gene lost 5 bases, with 12 bases spanning the gap. The CDR3 totals 15 residues. Germline-derived CDR1 and CDR2 are LGHNA and YNFKEQ. The CDR3 sequence is CASSQEGASGDTQYF. The CDR3 DNA sequence: TGTGCCAGCAGCCAAGAGGGGGCTAGCGGAGATACGCAGTATTTT.

This rearrangement joins TRBV19 to TRBJ1-2; 7 bases line up with TRBD1. The CDR3 is 16 residues long. The J segment lost 2 bases and the V segment lost 5 bases, leaving 11 bases of the junction unmatched. Germline V gene sequence: CDR1 LNHDA, CDR2 SQIVND (reference sequence). CDR3 region: CASSPSQGRINYGYTF. The CDR3 DNA reads TGTGCCAGTAGTCCCTCACAGGGGAGGATCAACTATGGCTACACCTTC.

The genes are TRBV19 and TRBJ1-3, with a tentative D call TRBD1 (5 bases). Per germline, CDR1 LNHDA and CDR2 SQIVND (reference sequence). The CDR3 has 14 amino acids. V was cut by 7 bases and J by 3 bases, with 13 bases left in between. CDR3 sequence: CASIQGGVGNTIYF. The CDR3 DNA reads as TGTGCCAGTATTCAAGGAGGGGTTGGAAACACCATATATTTT.

The rearrangement uses TRBV5-1 and TRBJ1-1; perhaps TRBD1 as D (6 bases). Trimming stripped 8 bases from V and 5 bases from J, with 16 bases between. CDR3 length equals 13 residues. Germline V gives CDR1 SGHRS, CDR2 YFSETQ. This CDR3 reads CASEGGAGTEAFF. CDR3 coding DNA: TGCGCCAGTGAAGGGGGGGCTGGGACTGAAGCTTTCTTT.

About this clone itself: Other DNA sequences in this specimen translate into the identical CDR3. The DNA of the CDR3 is TGTGCCAGCTCACCACCTAGCACAGATACGCAGTATTTT. Amino acid sequence: CASSPPSTDTQYF. The chain joins TRBV18 to TRBJ2-3, with D uncertain. The V and J ends lost 0 bases and 0 bases respectively, with 1 base between them. The V gene's germline CDR1 is KGHSH and CDR2 LQKENI. The CDR3 consists of 13 residues.

This sequence joins TRBV19 and TRBJ1-2; 9 bases agree with TRBD1. Trimming cost V 5 bases and J 4 bases; bases outside gene matches: 11. There are 16 residues in the CDR3. The germline V gene has CDR1 LNHDA and CDR2 SQIVND (reference sequence). CDR3 nucleotide sequence: TGTGCCAGTAGTCCCGACCGGGACAGGGAGGCCTATGGCTACACCTTC. Translation gives CASSPDRDREAYGYTF.

This sequence joins TRBV6-6 and TRBJ1-1, with D possibly TRBD1 on 5 matching bases. The CDR3 is 13 residues long. The germline V gene encodes CDR1 MNHNY and CDR2 SVGAGI (reference sequence). V lost 4 bases and J lost 5, with 11 bases in between. In DNA form, the CDR3 reads TGTGCCAGCAGTTTAAGGGAGGGGACTGAAGCTTTCTTT. Amino acids: CASSLREGTEAFF.

This clone was seen more than once but under ten times. This CDR3 reads CASRTGDALNTEAFF. CDR3 nucleotide sequence: TGCGCCAGCAGAACTGGGGATGCGTTGAACACTGAAGCTTTCTTT. This chain connects TRBV5-1 to TRBJ1-1, with D uncertain. Germline V gives CDR1 SGHRS, CDR2 YFSETQ. Trimming pared 5 bases from V and 0 bases from J, leaving 14 bases between. The CDR3 extends over 15 amino acids.

The chain uses TRBV4-1 and TRBJ1-1; tentative D call: TRBD1 (6 bases). Germline V gene data show CDR1 as MGHRA and CDR2 as YSYEKL. V was cut by 4 bases and J by 4 bases, with 10 bases left in between. The CDR3 has 13 amino acids. The CDR3 sequence: CASSRGQTTEAFF. The CDR3 DNA is TGCGCCAGCAGCCGTGGACAGACCACTGAAGCTTTCTTT.

The chain uses TRBV2 and TRBJ1-2; 7 bases fit TRBD1. The CDR3 has 13 residues. Germline trimming cut 7 bases from V and 5 bases from J; bases unmatched to any gene: 7. Germline loops: CDR1 SNHLY, CDR2 FYNNEI. The CDR3: CASIRTGTYGYTF. The CDR3 coding sequence is TGTGCCAGCATCCGGACAGGCACTTATGGCTACACCTTC.

This chain uses TRBV5-6 with TRBJ1-2; D may be TRBD1 (5 bases). Germline CDR1 and CDR2: SGHDT and YYEEEE. The CDR3 contains 16 residues. V was trimmed by 2 bases and J by 5 bases, leaving 19 bases between them. DNA for the CDR3: TGTGCCAGCAGCTTTGGAGGGTACCCAGGGCAATATGGCTACACCTTC. Residues: CASSFGGYPGQYGYTF.

The chain joins TRBV27 to TRBJ1-5; 9 bases agree with TRBD1. V was pared by 5 bases and J by 6 bases, with 8 bases of the junction left unmatched. The CDR3 is made up of 15 amino acids. CDR1 is MNHEY, CDR2 SMNVEV, per germline (reference sequence). As DNA, the CDR3 is TGTGCCAGCAGTAAACAGGGGGCGCAGGGTCAGCCCCAGCATTTT. Protein sequence: CASSKQGAQGQPQHF.